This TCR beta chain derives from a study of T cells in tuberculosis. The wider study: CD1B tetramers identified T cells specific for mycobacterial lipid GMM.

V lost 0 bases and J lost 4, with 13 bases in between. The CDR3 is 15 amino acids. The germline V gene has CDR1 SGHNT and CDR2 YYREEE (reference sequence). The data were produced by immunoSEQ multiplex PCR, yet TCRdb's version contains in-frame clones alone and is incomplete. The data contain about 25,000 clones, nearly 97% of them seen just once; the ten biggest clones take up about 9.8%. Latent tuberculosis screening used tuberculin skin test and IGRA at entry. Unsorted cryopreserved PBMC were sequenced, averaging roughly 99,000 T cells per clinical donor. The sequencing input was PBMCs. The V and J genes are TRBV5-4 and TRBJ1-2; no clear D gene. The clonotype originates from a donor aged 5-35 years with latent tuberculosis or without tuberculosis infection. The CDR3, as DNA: TGTGCCAGCAGCTTGGAGCAAGACGGCGGCTATGGCTACACCTTC. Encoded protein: CASSLEQDGGYGYTF. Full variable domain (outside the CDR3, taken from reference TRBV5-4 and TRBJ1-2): ETGVTQSPTHLIKTRGQQVTLRCSSQSGHNTVSWYQQALGQGPQFIFQYYREEENGRGNFPPRFSGLQFPNYSSELNVNALELDDSALYLCASSLEQDGGYGYTFGSGTRLTVV.